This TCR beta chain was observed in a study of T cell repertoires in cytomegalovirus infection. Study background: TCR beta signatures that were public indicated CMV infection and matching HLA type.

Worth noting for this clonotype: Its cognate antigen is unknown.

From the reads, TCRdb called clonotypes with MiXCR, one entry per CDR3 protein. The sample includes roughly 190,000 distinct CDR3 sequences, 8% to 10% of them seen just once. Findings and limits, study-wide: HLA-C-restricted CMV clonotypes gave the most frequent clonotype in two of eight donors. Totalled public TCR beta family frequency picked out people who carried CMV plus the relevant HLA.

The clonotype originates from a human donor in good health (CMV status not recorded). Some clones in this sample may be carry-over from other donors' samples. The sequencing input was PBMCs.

The CDR3, as DNA: TGTGCCATCAGTGACGCAGGAGGGGGGCGAGACAATGAGCAGTTCTTC. The encoded protein is CAISDAGGGRDNEQFF. The chain links TRBV10-3 to TRBJ2-1; D is tentatively TRBD1 or TRBD2 (6 bases each). Trimming left V 3 bases short and J 5 bases short, with 17 bases between. The CDR3 runs 16 residues. In germline, CDR1 is ENHRY, CDR2 SYGVKD.